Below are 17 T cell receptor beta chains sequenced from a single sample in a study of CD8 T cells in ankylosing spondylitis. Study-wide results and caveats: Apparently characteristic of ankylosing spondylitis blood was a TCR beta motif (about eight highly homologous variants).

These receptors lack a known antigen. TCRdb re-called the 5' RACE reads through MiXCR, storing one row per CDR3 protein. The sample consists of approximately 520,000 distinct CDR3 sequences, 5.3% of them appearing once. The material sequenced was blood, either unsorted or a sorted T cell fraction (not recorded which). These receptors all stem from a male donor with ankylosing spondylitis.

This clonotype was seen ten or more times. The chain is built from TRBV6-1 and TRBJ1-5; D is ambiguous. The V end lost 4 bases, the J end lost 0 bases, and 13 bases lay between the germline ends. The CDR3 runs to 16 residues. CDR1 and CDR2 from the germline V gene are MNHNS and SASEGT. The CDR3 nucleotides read TGTGCCAGCAGTGTTGATTACGGTTATAGCAATCAGCCCCAGCATTTT. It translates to CASSVDYGYSNQPQHF.

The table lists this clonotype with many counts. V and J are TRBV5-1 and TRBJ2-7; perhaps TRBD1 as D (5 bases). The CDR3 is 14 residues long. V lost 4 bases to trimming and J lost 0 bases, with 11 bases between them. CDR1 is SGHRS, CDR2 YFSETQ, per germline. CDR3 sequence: CASSPQTDSYEQYF. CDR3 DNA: TGCGCCAGCAGCCCCCAGACAGACTCCTACGAGCAGTACTTC. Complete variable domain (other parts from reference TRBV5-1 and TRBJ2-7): KAGVTQTPRYLIKTRGQQVTLSCSPISGHRSVSWYQQTPGQGLQFLFEYFSETQRNKGNFPGRFSGRQFSNSRSEMNVSTLELGDSALYLCASSPQTDSYEQYFGPGTRLTVT.

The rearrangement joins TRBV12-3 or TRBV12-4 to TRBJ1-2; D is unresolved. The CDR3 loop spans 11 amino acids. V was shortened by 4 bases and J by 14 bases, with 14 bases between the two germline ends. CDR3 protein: CASSYGYATTF. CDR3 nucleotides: TGTGCCAGCAGTTATGGTTATGCTACAACCTTC.

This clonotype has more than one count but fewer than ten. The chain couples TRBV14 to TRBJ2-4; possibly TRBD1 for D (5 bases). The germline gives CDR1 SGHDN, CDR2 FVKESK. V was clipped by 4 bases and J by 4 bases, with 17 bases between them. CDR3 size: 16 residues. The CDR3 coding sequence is TGTGCCAGCAGCCCCCGACAGCTTAGCATGAAAAACATTCAGTACTTC. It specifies CASSPRQLSMKNIQYF.

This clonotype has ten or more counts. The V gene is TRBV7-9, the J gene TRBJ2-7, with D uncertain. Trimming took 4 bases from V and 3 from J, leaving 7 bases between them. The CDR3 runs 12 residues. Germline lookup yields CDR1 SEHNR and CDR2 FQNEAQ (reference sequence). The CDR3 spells CASSYLSYEQYF. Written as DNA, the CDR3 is TGTGCCAGCAGCTATCTCAGCTACGAGCAGTACTTC.

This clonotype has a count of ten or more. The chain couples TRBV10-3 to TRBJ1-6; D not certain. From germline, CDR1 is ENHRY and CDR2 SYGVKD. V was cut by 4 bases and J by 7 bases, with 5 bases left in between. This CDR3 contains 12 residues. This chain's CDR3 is CAISAGNSPLHF. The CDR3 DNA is TGTGCCATCAGTGCGGGAAATTCACCCCTCCACTTT.

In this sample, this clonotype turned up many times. This chain's CDR3 is CATSEGNTGELFF. DNA of the CDR3: TGTGCCACCTCGGAGGGGAACACCGGGGAGCTGTTTTTT. The chain has TRBV28 and TRBJ2-2; D may be TRBD2 (6 bases). The CDR3 has 13 residues. V gave up 10 bases and J gave up 1 base, with 10 bases separating them. Per the germline V gene, CDR1 is MDHEN and CDR2 is SYDVKM.

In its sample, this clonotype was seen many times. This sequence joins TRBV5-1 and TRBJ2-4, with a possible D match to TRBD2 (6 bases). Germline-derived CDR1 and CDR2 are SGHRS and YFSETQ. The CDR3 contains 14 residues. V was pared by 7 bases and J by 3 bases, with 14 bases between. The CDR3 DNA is TGCGCCAGCTCCTGGGCGGAGGGCAAAAACATTCAGTACTTC. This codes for CASSWAEGKNIQYF.

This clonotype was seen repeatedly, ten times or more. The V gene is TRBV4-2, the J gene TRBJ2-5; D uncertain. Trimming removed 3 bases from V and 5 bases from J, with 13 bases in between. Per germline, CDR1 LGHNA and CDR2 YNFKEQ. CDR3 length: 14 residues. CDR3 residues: CASSQFTARETQYF. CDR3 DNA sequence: TGTGCCAGCAGCCAGTTCACCGCTCGTGAGACCCAGTACTTC.

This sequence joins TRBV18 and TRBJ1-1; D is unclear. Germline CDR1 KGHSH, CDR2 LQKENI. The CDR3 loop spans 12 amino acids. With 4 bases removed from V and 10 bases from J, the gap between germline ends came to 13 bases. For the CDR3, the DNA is TGTGCCAGCTCACGATCCAATTCAGGAGCTTTCTTT. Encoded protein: CASSRSNSGAFF. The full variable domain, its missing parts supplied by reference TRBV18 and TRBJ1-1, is NAGVMQNPRHLVRRRGQEARLRCSPMKGHSHVYWYRQLPEEGLKFMVYLQKENIIDESGMPKERFSAEFPKEGPSILRIQQVVRGDSAAYFCASSRSNSGAFFGQGTRLTVV.

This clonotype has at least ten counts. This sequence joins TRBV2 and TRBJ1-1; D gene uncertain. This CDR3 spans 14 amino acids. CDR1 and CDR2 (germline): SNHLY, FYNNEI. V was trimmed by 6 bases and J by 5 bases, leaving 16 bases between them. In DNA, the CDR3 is TGTGCCAGCAGCCAGAACGGCTTAGGGACTGAAGCTTTCTTT. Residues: CASSQNGLGTEAFF.

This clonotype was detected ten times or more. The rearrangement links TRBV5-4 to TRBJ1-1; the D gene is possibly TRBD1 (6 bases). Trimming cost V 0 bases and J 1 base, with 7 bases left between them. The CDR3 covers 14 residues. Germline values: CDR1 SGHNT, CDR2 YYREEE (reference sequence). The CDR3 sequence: CASSLGTENTEAFF. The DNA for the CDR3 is TGTGCCAGCAGCTTGGGGACAGAGAACACTGAAGCTTTCTTT.

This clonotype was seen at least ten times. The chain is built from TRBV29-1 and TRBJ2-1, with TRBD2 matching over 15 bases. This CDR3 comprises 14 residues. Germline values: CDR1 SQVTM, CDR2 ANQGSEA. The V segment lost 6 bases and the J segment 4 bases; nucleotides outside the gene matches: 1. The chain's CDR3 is CSVGTSGGYNEQFF. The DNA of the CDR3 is TGCAGCGTCGGGACTAGCGGGGGGTACAATGAGCAGTTCTTC.

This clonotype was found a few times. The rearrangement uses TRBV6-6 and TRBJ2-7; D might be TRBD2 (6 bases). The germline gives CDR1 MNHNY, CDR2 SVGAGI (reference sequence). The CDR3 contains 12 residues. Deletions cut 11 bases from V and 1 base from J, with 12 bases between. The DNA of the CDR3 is TGTGCCTCCCTGGGGGGATCCTACGAGCAGTACTTC. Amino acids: CASLGGSYEQYF.

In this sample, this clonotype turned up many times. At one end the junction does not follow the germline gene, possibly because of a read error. In DNA form, the CDR3 reads TGTGCCAGCAGCCAAGAGTCCAGGGTAAACTTC. Its translation: CASSQESRVNF. V usage is TRBV4-2 and J usage is TRBJ2-7, with D possibly TRBD1 on 5 matching bases. The germline gives CDR1 LGHNA, CDR2 YNFKEQ. The CDR3 is made up of 11 amino acids.

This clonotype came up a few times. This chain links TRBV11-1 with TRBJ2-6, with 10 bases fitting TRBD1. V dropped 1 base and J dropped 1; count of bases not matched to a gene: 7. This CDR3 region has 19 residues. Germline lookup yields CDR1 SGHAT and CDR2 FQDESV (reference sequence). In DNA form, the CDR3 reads TGTGCCAGCAGCTTAGGCTCGGGACAGGGGCCTTCTGGGGCCAACGTCCTGACTTTC. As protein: CASSLGSGQGPSGANVLTF.

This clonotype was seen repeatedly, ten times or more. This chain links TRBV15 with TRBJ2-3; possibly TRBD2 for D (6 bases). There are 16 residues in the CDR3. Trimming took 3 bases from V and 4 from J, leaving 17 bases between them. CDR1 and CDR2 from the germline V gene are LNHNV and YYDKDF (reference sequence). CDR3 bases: TGTGCCACCAGCAGCGGGAGCATCTCTGTCCCAGATACGCAGTATTTT. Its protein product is CATSSGSISVPDTQYF.